These T cell receptor beta chains were read from a single sample in a study of cytomegalovirus exposure and HLA in healthy donors. TCRdb's table, derived via immunoSEQ multiplex PCR, lists solely in-frame clones and lacks some. The sample records under 250,000 clones, around 80% being singletons. The sequenced sample was PBMCs. The receptors were sampled from a man aged 18 to 30 in good health and CMV-seronegative. The CDR3 runs from the conserved cysteine through the conserved F or W. Fields, in order: clone size, J gene, V gene, D gene, CDR3 DNA, CDR3 protein. A D gene is named only where the DNA matches it firmly. Some rows mark clone size as missing; the rest say once, few, many or name a class of expanded clone.

- TRBJ1-5 TRBV21-1 - TGTGCCAGCAGCAATTTGGGACAGGGTTATCAGCCCCAGCATTTT CASSNLGQGYQPQHF
- TRBJ2-7 TRBV27 - TGTGCCAGCTTGAGGACAGCCTACGAGCAGTACTTC CASLRTAYEQYF
- TRBJ2-2 TRBV30 TRBD2 TGTGCCTGGAGTGGGGGAGGGGGGGAGCTGTTTTTT CAWSGGGGELFF
- TRBJ1-1 TRBV6-5 TRBD1 TGTGCCAGCAGTACAACAGGGGCTGGGTACACTGAAGCTTTCTTT CASSTTGAGYTEAFF
- TRBJ1-5 TRBV2 TRBD1 TGTGCCAGCACCGGGACAGGGAGGGATCAGCCCCAGCATTTT CASTGTGRDQPQHF
- TRBJ1-2 TRBV28 - TGTGCCAGCAGTCCGGGTCAGGGTACCTATGGCTACACCTTC CASSPGQGTYGYTF
- TRBJ2-6 TRBV7-3 - TGTGCCAGCAGCTTTGCCAGGGCTGGGGCCAACGTCCTGACTTTC CASSFARAGANVLTF
once TRBJ1-1 TRBV27 - TGTGCCAGCAGTTTATATCGGGGAACGTTGAACACTGAAGCTTTCTTT CASSLYRGTLNTEAFF
few TRBJ1-1 TRBV2 TRBD1 TGTGCCAGCAGGCGACAGGGGAACACTGAAGCTTTCTTT CASRRQGNTEAFF
- TRBJ2-7 TRBV28 TRBD1 TGTGCCAGCAGTCATACCGGGACAGGGAACTACGAGCAGTACTTC CASSHTGTGNYEQYF
- TRBJ1-6 TRBV7-3 - TGTGCCAGCAGCTTCCGCGGAGAGTGGTCACCCCTCCACTTT CASSFRGEWSPLHF
- TRBJ1-1 TRBV27 - TGTGCCAGCAAAGGAGGGACGAGAACTGAAGCTTTCTTT CASKGGTRTEAFF
- TRBJ2-5 TRBV5-4 TRBD2 TGTGCCAGCAGCTTAATGGTAGCGGGCCAAGAGACCCAGTACTTC CASSLMVAGQETQYF
- TRBJ1-1 TRBV5-4 - TGTGCCAGCAGCTTGGTGGGGGCAGGCTCCATGAACACTGAAGCTTTCTTT CASSLVGAGSMNTEAFF
- TRBJ2-5 TRBV5-4 TRBD2 TGTGCCAGCAGCCCGTGGTCTGGGCTAGCGGGATCCCAAGAGACCCAGTACTTC CASSPWSGLAGSQETQYF
- TRBJ2-1 TRBV4-2 TRBD2 TGTGCCAGCAGCCAAGATTGGGGACTAGCGGGAGGATATGAGCAGTTCTTC CASSQDWGLAGGYEQFF
- TRBJ2-3 TRBV4-1 - TGCGCCAGCAGCCAGATAAATCTAGTGAGCACAGATACGCAGTATTTT CASSQINLVSTDTQYF
once TRBJ1-5 TRBV30 TRBD1 TGTGCCTGGAGTCTCAGGGGGCCCCCCTTTAGCAATCAGCCCCAGCATTTT CAWSLRGPPFSNQPQHF
- TRBJ2-1 TRBV28 TRBD1 TGTGCCAGCAGTTTCCGGGACAGGGGGCTTGGTGAGCAGTTCTTC CASSFRDRGLGEQFF
- TRBJ2-7 TRBV7-9 TRBD2 TGTGCCAGCAGCTTAGGGGGACTAGCGGCTCTCCACGAGCAGTACTTC CASSLGGLAALHEQYF
- TRBJ2-1 TRBV4-1 TRBD1 TGCGCCAGCAGCCCCCTGGGACAGGGGGCGTCGTTCTTC CASSPLGQGASFF
once TRBJ2-7 TRBV6-5 TRBD1 TGTGCCAGCAGTTATACACCGGGACAGGGTTACTACGAGCAGTACTTC CASSYTPGQGYYEQYF
- TRBJ1-1 TRBV19 TRBD1 TGTGCCAGTAGTACCCCTCGGACAGGGAGGAATGAAGCTTTCTTT CASSTPRTGRNEAFF
- TRBJ2-1 TRBV5-1 TRBD1 TGCGCCAGCAGCCGGGGACAGAATAATGAGCAGTTCTTC CASSRGQNNEQFF
- TRBJ1-2 TRBV11-2 TRBD1 TGTGCCAGCAGCTCCGGACAGGGTGATGGCTACACCTTC CASSSGQGDGYTF
- TRBJ2-5 TRBV30 TRBD2 TGTGCCTGGAGTGTAGTAAGGACTAGCGGTTCCCAAGAGACCCAGTACTTC CAWSVVRTSGSQETQYF
- TRBJ1-5 TRBV2 TRBD1 TGTGCCAGCAGTGGCCCGGGACAGGGGAGTCGCAATCAGCCCCAGCATTTT CASSGPGQGSRNQPQHF
- TRBJ2-7 TRBV19 - TGTGCCAGTAGTATGGGGCAGCCCTACGAGCAGTACTTC CASSMGQPYEQYF
few TRBJ1-2 TRBV9 - TGTGCCAGCAGCGTAATCGGGGGGGACGGTGGCTACACCTTC CASSVIGGDGGYTF
- TRBJ1-5 TRBV19 TRBD1 TGTGCCAGTAGTACAGGGGGCGGTCAGCCCCAGCATTTT CASSTGGGQPQHF
- TRBJ2-7 TRBV9 - TGTGCCAGCAGCGTAGACTGGACAGCCGAGCAGTACTTC CASSVDWTAEQYF
- TRBJ2-5 TRBV5-1 - TGCGCCAGCAGCTTAGCTGGGACCCAGTACTTC CASSLAGTQYF
- TRBJ1-2 TRBV28 - TGTGCCAGCAGTTCCGGGATCACCTATGGCTACACCTTC CASSSGITYGYTF
- TRBJ2-5 TRBV2 TRBD1 TGTGCCAGCAGTGAGGACAGGCAAGAGACCCAGTACTTC CASSEDRQETQYF
- TRBJ2-1 TRBV5-4 - TGTGCCAGCAGCTTGGGTGGGCCCGGGACCTACAATGAGCAGTTCTTC CASSLGGPGTYNEQFF
once TRBJ1-1 TRBV7-9 - TGTTCCAGCAGCTTAGCTAGGGGCCCTCGAAATGATGAAGCTTTCTTT CSSSLARGPRNDEAFF
- TRBJ2-7 TRBV30 TRBD2 TGTGCCTGGAGGAGGTCTAGCGGGAGCGAGCAGTACTTC CAWRRSSGSEQYF
few TRBJ1-1 TRBV9 TRBD1 TGTGCCAGCAGCGGGCGGACAGGGTGGAGGCACATGAACACTGAAGCTTTCTTT CASSGRTGWRHMNTEAFF
- TRBJ1-2 TRBV11-2 TRBD1 TGTGCCAGCAGCGTTCCCGGGACAGGGTCCCCCGGGAGCCATGGCTACACCTTC CASSVPGTGSPGSHGYTF
- TRBJ2-6 TRBV12-5 - TGTGCTAGTGGTTTTGGACAAGCTGGGGCCAACGTCCTGACTTTC CASGFGQAGANVLTF
- TRBJ2-7 TRBV7-7 TRBD1 TGTGCTAGCAGCGTCCTAGGGGGCAACGAGCAGTACTTC CASSVLGGNEQYF
- TRBJ1-5 TRBV28 TRBD1 TGTGCCAGCAGTTTATTGGCGACAGGGGGTTACAATCAGCCCCAGCATTTT CASSLLATGGYNQPQHF
- TRBJ2-3 TRBV6-1 TRBD2 TGTGCCAGCAGTGGCGGCTGGACTAGCGGGCCCGGGATAGAGGATACGCAGTATTTT CASSGGWTSGPGIEDTQYF
once TRBJ2-7 TRBV11-2 - TGTGCCAGCAGCCCACAGTTAGAGGGCGAGCAGTACTTC CASSPQLEGEQYF
- TRBJ2-1 TRBV18 TRBD2 TGTGCCAGCTCACCCTGGCCGGGAGGGTACAATGAGCAGTTCTTC CASSPWPGGYNEQFF
- TRBJ2-2 TRBV5-1 - TGCGCCAGCAGCCCCAGGCTGGGTATCGGGGAGCTGTTTTTT CASSPRLGIGELFF
- TRBJ2-1 TRBV11-3 - TGTGCCAGCAGCCTTTCTGGGCAGGGGACCTACAATGAGCAGTTCTTC CASSLSGQGTYNEQFF
- TRBJ2-2 TRBV9 - TGTGCCAGCAGCGTAGCTTGGGACTCCCATGAGCTGTTTTTT CASSVAWDSHELFF
- TRBJ2-2 TRBV27 TRBD2 TGTGCCAGCAGTTTATCCAGCGGGAGTCGTTTCGGGGAGCTGTTTTTT CASSLSSGSRFGELFF
- TRBJ2-2 TRBV7-9 TRBD2 TGTGCCAGCAGCTTCGGGCTAGCGGGATTATCGGGGGAGCTGTTTTTT CASSFGLAGLSGELFF
- TRBJ2-2 TRBV5-1 TRBD2 TGCGCCAGCAGCTACTTAGCGGGGAACACCGGGGAGCTGTTTTTT CASSYLAGNTGELFF